The 4 T cell receptor beta chains listed next were all sequenced from one sample in a study of blood T cell repertoires in COVID-19. Clones were sequenced by immunoSEQ multiplex PCR, and TCRdb holds only the in-frame ones, with some missing. The sample carries 76,000 or so clones, over 75% recorded once. The sequenced sample was peripheral blood. These receptors were taken from a man aged 50-59 years with acute or convalescent COVID-19.

This clone was detected a few times. The V gene is TRBV15, the J gene TRBJ2-3; 8 positions agree with TRBD1. Germline CDR1 LNHNV, CDR2 YYDKDF (reference sequence). J was trimmed by 2 bases and V by 0 bases; bases with no gene match: 13. CDR3 size: 19 residues. CDR3: CATSRDPGMSDRDTDTQYF. In DNA form, the CDR3 reads TGTGCCACCAGCAGAGATCCCGGGATGTCGGACAGGGACACAGATACGCAGTATTTT.

CDR3 sequence (DNA): TGTGCCAGCAGTCCGATACTAGCGGGCCGCTACAATGAGCAGTTCTTC. This codes for CASSPILAGRYNEQFF. The V and J genes are TRBV27 and TRBJ2-1; 9 nucleotides line up with TRBD2. The length of the CDR3 is 16 residues. J was trimmed by 3 bases and V by 5 bases; bases with no gene match: 8. Germline CDR1 reads MNHEY; CDR2 reads SMNVEV (reference sequence).

This chain's CDR3 is CASSQARTSDRDEQYF. The CDR3 DNA reads TGTGCCAGCAGCCAAGCCAGGACTAGCGATAGGGACGAGCAGTACTTC. The chain is built from TRBV4-2 and TRBJ2-7; 9 nucleotides line up with TRBD2. CDR3 length equals 16 residues. J lost 5 bases, V lost 1 base, and 9 bases had no gene match. Germline CDR1 and CDR2: LGHNA and YNFKEQ.

This rearrangement joins TRBV28 to TRBJ1-1; tentative D call: TRBD1 (5 bases). Germline V gives CDR1 MDHEN, CDR2 SYDVKM. The V gene lost 5 bases and the J gene lost 11 bases, with 15 bases spanning the gap. This CDR3 is built from 12 residues. This CDR3 is CASSAGNGWAFF. The CDR3 coding sequence is TGTGCCAGCAGTGCAGGGAATGGTTGGGCTTTCTTT.